The source of this T cell receptor (beta chain) is a study of blood T cell repertoires in COVID-19. Background on the study: T cells, B-cell-depleted T cells, or PBMCs provided the cDNA or gDNA that served as material.

Libraries were prepared by immunoSEQ multiplex PCR; TCRdb keeps only in-frame clonotypes and omits some of them. The repertoire holds roughly 250,000 clones, roughly 90% seen once, with under 6.5% in the top ten. CDR3 length: 16 amino acids. Per the germline V gene, CDR1 is SGHAT and CDR2 is FQNNGV. V was cut by 5 bases and J by 2 bases, with 18 bases left in between. The receptor comes from a woman between 25 and 40 years old with acute COVID-19. Sequencing used PBMCs or T cells enriched from blood (not recorded which). V gene TRBV11-2 combines with J gene TRBJ2-5, with D maybe TRBD2 (5 bases). The CDR3 DNA reads as TGTGCCAGCAGCCCTTCCATCCTGCGCGGGCAAGAGACCCAGTACTTC. This gives the protein CASSPSILRGQETQYF.